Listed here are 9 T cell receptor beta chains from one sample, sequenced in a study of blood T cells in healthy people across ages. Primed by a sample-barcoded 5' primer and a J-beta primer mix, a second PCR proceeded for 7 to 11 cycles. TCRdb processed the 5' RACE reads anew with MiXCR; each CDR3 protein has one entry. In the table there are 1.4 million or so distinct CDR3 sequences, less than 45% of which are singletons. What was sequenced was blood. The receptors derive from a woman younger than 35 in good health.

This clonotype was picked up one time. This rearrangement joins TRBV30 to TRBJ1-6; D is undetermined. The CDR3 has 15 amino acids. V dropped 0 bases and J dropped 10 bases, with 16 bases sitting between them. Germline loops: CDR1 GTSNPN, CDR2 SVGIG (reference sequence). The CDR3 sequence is CAWSVPWATGSPLHF. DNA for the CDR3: TGTGCCTGGAGTGTACCGTGGGCTACGGGGTCACCCCTCCACTTT.

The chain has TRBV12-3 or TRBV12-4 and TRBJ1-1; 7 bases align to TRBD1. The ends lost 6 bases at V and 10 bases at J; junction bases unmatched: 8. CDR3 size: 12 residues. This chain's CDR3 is CASRPDRVGAFF. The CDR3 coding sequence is TGTGCCAGCAGGCCCGACAGGGTCGGAGCTTTCTTT.

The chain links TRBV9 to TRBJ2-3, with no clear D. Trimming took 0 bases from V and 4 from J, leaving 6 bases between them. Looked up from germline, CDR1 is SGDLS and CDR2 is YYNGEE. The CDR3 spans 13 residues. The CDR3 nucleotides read TGTGCCAGCAGCGTAGGGCACCCAGATACGCAGTATTTT. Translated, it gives CASSVGHPDTQYF.

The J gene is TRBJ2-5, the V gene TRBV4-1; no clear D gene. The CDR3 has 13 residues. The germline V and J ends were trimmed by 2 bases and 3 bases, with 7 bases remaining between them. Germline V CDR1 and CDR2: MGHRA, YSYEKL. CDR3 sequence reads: CASSQFRKETQYF. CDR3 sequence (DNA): TGCGCCAGCAGCCAATTTAGAAAAGAGACCCAGTACTTC.

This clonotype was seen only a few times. CDR3 sequence: CASGPSGIYNEQFF. CDR3 DNA: TGTGCCAGTGGCCCTAGCGGCATCTACAATGAGCAGTTCTTC. The chain is built from TRBV12-3 or TRBV12-4 and TRBJ2-1; 7 nucleotides match TRBD2. The trim removed 9 bases at V and 3 bases at J, leaving 8 bases unmatched. The CDR3 has 14 residues.

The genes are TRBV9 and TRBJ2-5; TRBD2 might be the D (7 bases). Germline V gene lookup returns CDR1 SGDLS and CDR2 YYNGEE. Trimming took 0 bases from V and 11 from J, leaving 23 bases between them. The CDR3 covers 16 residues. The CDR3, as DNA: TGTGCCAGCAGCGTAGGGGGGGGCCCCTATCCCAATGAGCAGTACTTC. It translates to CASSVGGGPYPNEQYF.

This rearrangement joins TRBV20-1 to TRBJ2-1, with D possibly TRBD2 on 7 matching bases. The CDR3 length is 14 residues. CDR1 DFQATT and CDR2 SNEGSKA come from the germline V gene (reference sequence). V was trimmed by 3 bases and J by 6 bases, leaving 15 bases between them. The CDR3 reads CSARGRGSANEQFF. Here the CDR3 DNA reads TGCAGTGCTAGGGGGAGGGGGTCCGCCAATGAGCAGTTCTTC.

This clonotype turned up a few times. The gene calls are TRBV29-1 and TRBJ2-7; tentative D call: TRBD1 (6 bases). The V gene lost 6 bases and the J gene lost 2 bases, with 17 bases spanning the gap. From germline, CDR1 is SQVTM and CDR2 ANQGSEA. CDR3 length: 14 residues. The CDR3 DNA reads TGCAGCGTCTCCGCGGACAGTCAACCCTACGAGCAGTACTTC. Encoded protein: CSVSADSQPYEQYF.

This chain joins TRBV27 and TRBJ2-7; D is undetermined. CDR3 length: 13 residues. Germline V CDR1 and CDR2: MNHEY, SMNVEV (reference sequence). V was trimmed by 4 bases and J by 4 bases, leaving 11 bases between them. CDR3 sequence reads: CASSWGSRYEQYF. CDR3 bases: TGTGCCAGCAGTTGGGGATCGCGGTACGAGCAGTACTTC.